The clone carrying this T cell receptor beta chain was recorded only once. Libraries were prepared by immunoSEQ multiplex PCR; TCRdb keeps only in-frame clonotypes and omits some of them. This sample yields over 85,000 clones, of which roughly four fifths are seen a single time; 15% to 20% belongs to the top ten. The entry originates in a study of blood T cell repertoires in COVID-19. CDR1 GTSNPN and CDR2 SVGIG come from the germline V gene (reference sequence). This CDR3 region has 14 residues. With 0 bases removed from V and 7 bases from J, the gap between germline ends came to 16 bases. Sequences were obtained from peripheral blood. The clonotype was recovered from a woman aged 55-69 years with acute or convalescent COVID-19. The rearrangement uses TRBV30 and TRBJ2-7; perhaps TRBD2 as D (6 bases). The CDR3, as DNA: TGTGCCTGGAGTGTCGGCGGGACCGATGGGGAGCAGTACTTC. The encoded protein is CAWSVGGTDGEQYF.